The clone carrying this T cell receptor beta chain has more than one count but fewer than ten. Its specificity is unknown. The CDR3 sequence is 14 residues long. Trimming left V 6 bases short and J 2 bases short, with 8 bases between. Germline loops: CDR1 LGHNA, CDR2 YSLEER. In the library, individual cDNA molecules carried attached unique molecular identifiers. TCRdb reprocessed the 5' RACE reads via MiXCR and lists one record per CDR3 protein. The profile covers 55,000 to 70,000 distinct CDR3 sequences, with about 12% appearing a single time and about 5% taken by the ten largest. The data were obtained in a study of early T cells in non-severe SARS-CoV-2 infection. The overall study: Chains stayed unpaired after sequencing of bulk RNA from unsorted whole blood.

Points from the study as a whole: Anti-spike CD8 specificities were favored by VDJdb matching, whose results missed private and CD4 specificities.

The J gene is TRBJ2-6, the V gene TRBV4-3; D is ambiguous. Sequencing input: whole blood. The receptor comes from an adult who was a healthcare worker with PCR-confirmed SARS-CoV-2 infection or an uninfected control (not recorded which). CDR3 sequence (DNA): TGCGCCAGCAGTCAGTTAACTGGGGCCAACGTCCTGACTTTC. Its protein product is CASSQLTGANVLTF.